Sequencing of this TCR beta chain was carried out in a study of early T cells in non-severe SARS-CoV-2 infection. The wider study: From unsorted whole blood, bulk RNA was sequenced, and the chains remained unpaired. The study's findings and limits: Matching against VDJdb likely underestimated virus-specific expansions, favoring anti-spike CD8.

The CDR3 sequence is 14 residues long. With V trimmed by 6 bases and J by 3 bases, 2 bases remained unmatched. Germline V gene data show CDR1 as LNHDA and CDR2 as SQIVND (reference sequence). A word on this clonotype: The antigen is not known.

Unique molecular identifiers were affixed to single, distinct cDNA molecules. TCRdb analysed the 5' RACE reads with MiXCR anew, one entry per CDR3 protein. This table has about 58,000 distinct CDR3 sequences, roughly an eighth appearing once. The clonotype originates from an adult who was a healthcare worker with PCR-confirmed SARS-CoV-2 infection or an uninfected control (not recorded which). This chain connects TRBV19 to TRBJ1-5, with 10 bases matching TRBD1. Sequences were obtained from whole blood. CDR3 sequence: CASSGQGVNQPQHF. The CDR3 DNA is TGTGCCAGTAGCGGACAGGGGGTCAATCAGCCCCAGCATTTT.